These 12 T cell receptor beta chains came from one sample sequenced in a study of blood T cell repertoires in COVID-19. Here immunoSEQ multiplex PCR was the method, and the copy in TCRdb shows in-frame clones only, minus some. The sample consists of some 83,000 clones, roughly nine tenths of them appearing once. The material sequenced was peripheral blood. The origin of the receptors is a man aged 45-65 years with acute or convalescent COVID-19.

CDR3 coding DNA: TGTGCCAGCGGTCGGGGGGGAGCTAATGAAAAACTGTTTTTT. This encodes CASGRGGANEKLFF. This chain links TRBV3-1 (or the pseudogene TRBV3-2) with TRBJ1-4; D perhaps matches TRBD1 (5 bases). CDR3 size: 14 residues. Germline CDR1 and CDR2: LGHDT and YNNKEL (reference sequence). V dropped 8 bases and J dropped 3 bases, with 13 bases sitting between them.

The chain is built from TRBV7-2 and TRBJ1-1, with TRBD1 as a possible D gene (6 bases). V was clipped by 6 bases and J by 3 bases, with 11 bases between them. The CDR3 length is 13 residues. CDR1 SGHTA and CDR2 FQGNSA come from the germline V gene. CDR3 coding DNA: TGTGCCAGCAGTTTTTACAGGGACACTGAAGCTTTCTTT. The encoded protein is CASSFYRDTEAFF.

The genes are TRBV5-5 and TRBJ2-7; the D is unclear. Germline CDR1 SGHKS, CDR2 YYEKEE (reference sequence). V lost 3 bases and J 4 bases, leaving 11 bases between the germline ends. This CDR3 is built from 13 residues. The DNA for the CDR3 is TGTGCCAGCAGCTCCACTTACAGTTACGAGCAGTACTTC. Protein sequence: CASSSTYSYEQYF.

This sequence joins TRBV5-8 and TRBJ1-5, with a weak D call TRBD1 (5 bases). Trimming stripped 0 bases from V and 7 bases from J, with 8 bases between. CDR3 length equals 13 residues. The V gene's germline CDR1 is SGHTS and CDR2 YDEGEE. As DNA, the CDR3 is TGTGCCAGCAGCTTGGCCGGGGGACAGCCCCAGCATTTT. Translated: CASSLAGGQPQHF.

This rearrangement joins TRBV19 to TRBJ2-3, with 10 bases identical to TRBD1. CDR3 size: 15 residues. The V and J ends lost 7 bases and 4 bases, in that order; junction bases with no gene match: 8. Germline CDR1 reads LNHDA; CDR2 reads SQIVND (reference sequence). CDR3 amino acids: CASNQGQGHADTQYF. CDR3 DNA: TGTGCCAGTAATCAGGGACAGGGGCATGCAGATACGCAGTATTTT.

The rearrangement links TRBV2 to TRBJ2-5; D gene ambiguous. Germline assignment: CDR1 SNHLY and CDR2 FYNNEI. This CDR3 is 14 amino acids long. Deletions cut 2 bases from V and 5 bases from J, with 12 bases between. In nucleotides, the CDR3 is TGTGCCAGCAGTGAACTCTCGAGGAGCGAGACCCAGTACTTC. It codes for CASSELSRSETQYF.

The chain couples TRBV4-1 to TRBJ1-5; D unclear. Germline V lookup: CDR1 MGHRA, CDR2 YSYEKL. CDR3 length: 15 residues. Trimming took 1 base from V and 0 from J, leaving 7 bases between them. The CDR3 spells CASSQGRISNQPQHF. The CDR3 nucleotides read TGCGCCAGCAGCCAAGGGCGGATTAGCAATCAGCCCCAGCATTTT.

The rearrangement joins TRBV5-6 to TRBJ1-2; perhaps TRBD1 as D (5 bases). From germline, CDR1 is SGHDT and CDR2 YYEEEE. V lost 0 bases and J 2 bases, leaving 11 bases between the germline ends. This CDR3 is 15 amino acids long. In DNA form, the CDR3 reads TGTGCCAGCAGCTTGGGATCAGGGTCGAACTATGGCTACACCTTC. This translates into CASSLGSGSNYGYTF.

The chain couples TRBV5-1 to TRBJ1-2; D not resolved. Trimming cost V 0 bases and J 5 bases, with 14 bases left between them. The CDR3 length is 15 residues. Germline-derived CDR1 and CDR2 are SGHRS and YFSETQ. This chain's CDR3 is CASSLEAGGLYGYTF. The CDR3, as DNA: TGCGCCAGCAGCTTGGAGGCCGGAGGCTTATATGGCTACACCTTC.

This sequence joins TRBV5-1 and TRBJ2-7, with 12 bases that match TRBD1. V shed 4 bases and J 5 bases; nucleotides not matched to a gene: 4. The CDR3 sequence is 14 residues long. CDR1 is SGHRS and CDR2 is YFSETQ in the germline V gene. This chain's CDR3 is CASSPGQGADEQYF. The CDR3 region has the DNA TGCGCCAGCAGCCCGGGACAGGGGGCCGACGAGCAGTACTTC.

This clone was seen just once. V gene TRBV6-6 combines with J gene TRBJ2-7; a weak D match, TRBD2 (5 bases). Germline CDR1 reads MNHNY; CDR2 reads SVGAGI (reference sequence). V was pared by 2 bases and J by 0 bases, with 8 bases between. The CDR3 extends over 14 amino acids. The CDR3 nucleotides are TGTGCCAGCAGTTACCGAGGACTCTCCTACGAGCAGTACTTC. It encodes CASSYRGLSYEQYF.

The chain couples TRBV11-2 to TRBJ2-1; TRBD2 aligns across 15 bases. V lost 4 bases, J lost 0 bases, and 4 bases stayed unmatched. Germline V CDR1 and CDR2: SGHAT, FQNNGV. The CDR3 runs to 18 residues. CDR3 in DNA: TGTGCCAGCAGCTCGGGACTAGCGGGAGGTATCTCCTACAATGAGCAGTTCTTC. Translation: CASSSGLAGGISYNEQFF.